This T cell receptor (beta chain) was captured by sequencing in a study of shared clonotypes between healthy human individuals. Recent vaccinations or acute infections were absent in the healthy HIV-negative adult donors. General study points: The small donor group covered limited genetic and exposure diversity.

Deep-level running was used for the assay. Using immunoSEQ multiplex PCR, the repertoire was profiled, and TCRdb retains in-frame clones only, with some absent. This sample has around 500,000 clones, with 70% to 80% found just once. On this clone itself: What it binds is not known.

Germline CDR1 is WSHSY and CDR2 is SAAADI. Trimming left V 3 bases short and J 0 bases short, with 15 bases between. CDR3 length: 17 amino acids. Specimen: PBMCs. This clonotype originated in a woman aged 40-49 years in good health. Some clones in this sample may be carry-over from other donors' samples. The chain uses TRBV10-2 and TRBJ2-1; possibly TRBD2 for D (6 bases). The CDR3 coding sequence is TGCGCCAGCAGTGATTCGGAGCGGGTCAGCTCCTACAATGAGCAGTTCTTC. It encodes CASSDSERVSSYNEQFF.